This passage covers 26 T cell receptor beta chains from one sample sequenced in a study of T-cell reconstitution after alpha-beta-depleted transplantation in children. For TCRbeta, the library was prepared with unique molecular identifiers. TCRdb re-called the PCR reads through MiXCR, storing one row per CDR3 protein. This sample has 500,000 to 650,000 distinct CDR3 sequences; 10% to 12% occur once, and the top ten carry roughly 15%. The starting material was PBMCs, mostly from graft donor cells, obtained 180 days after TCRalphabeta/CD19-depleted stem cell transplant. These receptors were collected from a female patient between 2 and 15 years old who had a stem cell transplant for aplastic anemia, so the T cells may come from the graft donor.

The J gene is TRBJ2-5, the V gene TRBV18, with TRBD2 matching over 14 bases. V lost 1 base to trimming and J lost 5 bases; unmatched junction nucleotides: 6. Germline assignment: CDR1 KGHSH and CDR2 LQKENI. The CDR3 loop spans 17 amino acids. The CDR3 loop is CASSPLRLAGGLETQYF. The CDR3 DNA reads TGTGCCAGCTCACCACTCAGACTAGCGGGAGGGCTTGAGACCCAGTACTTC.

This chain links TRBV6-1 with TRBJ2-1; 7 nucleotides line up with TRBD1. The CDR3 is made up of 18 amino acids. In germline, CDR1 is MNHNS, CDR2 SASEGT. Germline trimming cut 7 bases from V and 8 bases from J; bases unmatched to any gene: 23. CDR3 nucleotide sequence: TGTGCCAGCACCAGGACAGGCCTGTCTCCGGCAGGGTTCGATGAGCAGTTCTTC. Encoded protein: CASTRTGLSPAGFDEQFF.

V is TRBV28 and J is TRBJ2-7; D gene ambiguous. The germline V gene has CDR1 MDHEN and CDR2 SYDVKM. The V end lost 1 base, the J end lost 2 bases, and 9 bases lay between the germline ends. The CDR3 is 14 residues long. DNA for the CDR3: TGTGCCAGCAGTTTATTAGGACGGACCTACGAGCAGTACGTC. It is translated as CASSLLGRTYEQYV.

The chain uses TRBV29-1 and TRBJ2-1; no clear D. Trimming shortened V by 8 bases and J by 0 bases, and 11 bases separated the two germline ends. CDR1 SQVTM and CDR2 ANQGSEA come from the germline V gene. The CDR3 runs to 13 residues. The CDR3 nucleotides read TGCAGCTTCGGACCTCCCTCCTACAATGAGCAGTTCTTC. The encoded protein is CSFGPPSYNEQFF.

This clonotype has ten or more counts. The gene calls are TRBV7-3 and TRBJ2-3; perhaps TRBD1 as D (6 bases). The CDR3 extends over 14 amino acids. Germline CDR1 reads SGHTA; CDR2 reads FQGTGA. Trimming took 3 bases from V and 2 from J, leaving 9 bases between them. The CDR3 DNA sequence: TGTGCCAGCAGCTTGGACAGTCACACAGATACGCAGTATTTT. This sequence encodes CASSLDSHTDTQYF.

The chain uses TRBV12-3 or TRBV12-4 and TRBJ2-3; D possibly corresponds to TRBD2 (5 bases). The CDR3 is 13 residues long. The V gene lost 11 bases and the J gene lost 6 bases, with 18 bases spanning the gap. CDR3 sequence: CASTRRWRDTQYF. CDR3 bases: TGTGCCTCAACCAGGAGGTGGAGGGATACGCAGTATTTT.

In DNA, the CDR3 is TGTGCCAGCAGTGAGGAAATGAGCTTAAAGACCCAGTACTTC. It yields the protein CASSEEMSLKTQYF. The chain recombines TRBV25-1 with TRBJ2-5; no reliable D call. CDR3 size: 14 residues. The germline gives CDR1 MGHDK, CDR2 SYGVNS. Trimming shortened V by 3 bases and J by 6 bases, and 14 bases separated the two germline ends.

This clonotype was picked up a small number of times. The chain employs TRBV7-3 and TRBJ2-5; 9 bases align to TRBD1. The CDR3 is 15 residues long. Trimming took 5 bases from V and 2 from J; bases not matched to a gene: 6. Looked up from germline, CDR1 is SGHTA and CDR2 is FQGTGA. In nucleotides, the CDR3 is TGTGCCAGCAGCCTCGGACAGGGGTGGCAAGAGACCCAGTACTTC. Translating gives CASSLGQGWQETQYF.

This clonotype was found a few times. The chain uses TRBV5-6 and TRBJ1-2; D is uncertain. V lost 0 bases and J 5 bases, leaving 14 bases between the germline ends. CDR3 length equals 15 residues. The germline gives CDR1 SGHDT, CDR2 YYEEEE. The DNA for the CDR3 is TGTGCCAGCAGCTTGGTAGTCAGCTCCGGATATGGCTACACCTTC. The encoded protein is CASSLVVSSGYGYTF.

The V gene is TRBV29-1, the J gene TRBJ2-1; D gene unclear. This CDR3 is built from 15 residues. The germline gives CDR1 SQVTM, CDR2 ANQGSEA. V was pared by 4 bases and J by 4 bases, with 17 bases between. The CDR3 here is CSVVVSAVSYNEQFF. The CDR3 nucleotides are TGCAGCGTTGTGGTGTCGGCGGTTAGTTACAATGAGCAGTTCTTC.

V is TRBV11-1 and J is TRBJ2-5; 11 bases are a match to TRBD2. There are 18 residues in the CDR3. Germline trimming cut 3 bases from V and 4 bases from J; bases unmatched to any gene: 13. The germline V gene encodes CDR1 SGHAT and CDR2 FQDESV (reference sequence). CDR3 DNA: TGTGCCAGCAGCTTCTATTTACTAGCGGGAGTGATGGGAGAGACCCAGTACTTC. Residues: CASSFYLLAGVMGETQYF.

This chain links TRBV20-1 with TRBJ2-5; D is possibly TRBD1 (5 bases). V was shortened by 2 bases and J by 5 bases, with 15 bases between the two germline ends. CDR1 is DFQATT and CDR2 is SNEGSKA in the germline V gene (reference sequence). This CDR3 is 14 amino acids long. CDR3 DNA sequence: TGCAGTGCTAGACCACGACAGCTTCGGGAGACCCAGTACTTC. Translating gives CSARPRQLRETQYF.

This clonotype was counted between two and nine times. The chain uses TRBV7-2 and TRBJ2-4; the D gene could be TRBD1 or TRBD2 (5 bases each). V lost 2 bases and J lost 5, with 10 bases in between. Per the germline V gene, CDR1 is SGHTA and CDR2 is FQGNSA. CDR3 length equals 14 residues. Here the CDR3 reads CASSLWRGENIQYF. The CDR3 bases are TGTGCCAGCAGCTTATGGCGAGGGGAAAACATTCAGTACTTC.

This clonotype was counted a few times. The rearrangement joins TRBV13 to TRBJ2-2, with TRBD2 matching 10 bases. After removal of 5 bases from V and 2 bases from J, the junction contained 5 bases not matched to a gene. There are 16 residues in the CDR3. Per germline, CDR1 PRHDT and CDR2 FYEKMQ (reference sequence). The CDR3 DNA follows: TGTGCCAGCAGCGCCTCTAGCGGGAGAAACACCGGGGAGCTGTTTTTT. It codes for CASSASSGRNTGELFF.

This rearrangement joins TRBV11-1 to TRBJ2-5; either TRBD1 or TRBD2 may fit D (5 bases each). Trimming shortened V by 0 bases and J by 4 bases, and 21 bases separated the two germline ends. CDR1 is SGHAT, CDR2 FQDESV, per germline (reference sequence). CDR3 size: 18 residues. CDR3 protein: CASSLADGAGWLIETQYF. The CDR3 DNA reads as TGTGCCAGCAGCTTAGCGGACGGGGCGGGTTGGTTAATAGAGACCCAGTACTTC.

The chain employs TRBV7-2 and TRBJ1-5, with D unclear. Trimming removed 1 base at V and 6 bases at J, with 10 bases between. CDR3 length: 14 residues. Germline V gene data show CDR1 as SGHTA and CDR2 as FQGNSA. CDR3 DNA: TGTGCCAGCAGCTTAGAAAGTGCAGCTCAGCCCCAGCATTTT. Translated: CASSLESAAQPQHF.

The J gene is TRBJ2-2, the V gene TRBV18, with 10 positions matching TRBD2. This CDR3 region has 16 residues. The junction had 8 bases not matched to a gene; V was cut back by 2 bases and J by 8 bases. Germline lookup yields CDR1 KGHSH and CDR2 LQKENI. CDR3 in DNA: TGTGCCAGCTCACCAATAAGCGGGAGGGCCGGAGGGGAGCTGTTTTTT. It codes for CASSPISGRAGGELFF.

This clonotype was observed a few times. The CDR3 spells CASSLVVEGTPRHGYTF. The CDR3 DNA reads TGTGCCAGCAGCTTAGTCGTCGAGGGGACACCGCGACATGGCTACACCTTC. The J gene is TRBJ1-2, the V gene TRBV7-2, with a weak D call TRBD1 (6 bases). Germline CDR1 is SGHTA and CDR2 is FQGNSA. Trimming removed 1 base from V and 6 bases from J, with 21 bases in between. CDR3 length: 17 amino acids.

This clonotype was detected only a few times. This chain connects TRBV28 to TRBJ2-5; 9 bases agree with TRBD1. Germline values: CDR1 MDHEN, CDR2 SYDVKM. This CDR3 has 14 amino acids. After removal of 8 bases from V and 2 bases from J, the junction contained 6 bases not matched to a gene. The chain's CDR3 is CASGRDRGQETQYF. CDR3 nucleotides: TGTGCCAGCGGCCGAGACAGGGGGCAAGAGACCCAGTACTTC.

This clonotype was picked up a small number of times. V is TRBV15 and J is TRBJ2-5, with 8 bases that match TRBD2. With V trimmed by 0 bases and J by 1 base, 10 bases remained unmatched. CDR1 and CDR2 (germline): LNHNV, YYDKDF (reference sequence). This CDR3 contains 18 residues. CDR3 DNA: TGTGCCACCAGCAGAGATCAGGTGGCGGGAGGCCCCCAAGAGACCCAGTACTTC. It specifies CATSRDQVAGGPQETQYF.

This clonotype was picked up many times. The J gene is TRBJ2-1, the V gene TRBV12-3 or TRBV12-4; 8 nucleotides agree with TRBD1. CDR3 length: 16 residues. J lost 5 bases, V lost 6 bases, and 12 bases had no gene match. The CDR3 spells CASRPDRGEGHNEQFF. The CDR3, as DNA: TGTGCCAGCAGACCCGACAGGGGAGAGGGGCACAATGAGCAGTTCTTC.

Only one count was recorded for this clonotype. The chain combines TRBV27 with TRBJ1-1, with 12 bases identical to TRBD1. Germline loops: CDR1 MNHEY, CDR2 SMNVEV (reference sequence). The V segment lost 4 bases and the J segment 3 bases; nucleotides outside the gene matches: 6. The CDR3 sequence is 16 residues long. This chain's CDR3 is CASSYGTGGLDTEAFF. The CDR3 coding sequence is TGTGCCAGCAGTTATGGGACAGGGGGCTTAGACACTGAAGCTTTCTTT.

This clonotype turned up a few times. The chain uses TRBV29-1 and TRBJ1-2, with D possibly matching TRBD1 (6 bases). V lost 4 bases, J lost 0 bases, and 12 bases lay in between. This CDR3 comprises 14 residues. Germline V gene lookup returns CDR1 SQVTM and CDR2 ANQGSEA. The CDR3 bases are TGCAGCGTTGTCCTGGGACACTCTAACTATGGCTACACCTTC. Translation: CSVVLGHSNYGYTF. The entire variable domain, with the rest obtained from reference TRBV29-1 and TRBJ1-2, is as follows: SAVISQKPSRDICQRGTSLTIQCQVDSQVTMMFWYRQQPGQSLTLIATANQGSEATYESGFVIDKFPISRPNLTFSTLTVSNMSPEDSSIYLCSVVLGHSNYGYTFGSGTRLTVV.

In this sample, this clonotype turned up a few times. V usage is TRBV25-1 and J usage is TRBJ2-5, with 7 nucleotides matching TRBD2. The germline V gene encodes CDR1 MGHDK and CDR2 SYGVNS. V shed 1 base, J shed 5 bases, and the junction held 10 bases outside the gene matches. The CDR3 totals 16 residues. CDR3 sequence: CASSELPTSRGETQYF. As DNA, the CDR3 is TGTGCCAGCAGTGAATTGCCGACTAGCCGTGGGGAGACCCAGTACTTC.

This clonotype was detected only a few times. For the CDR3, the DNA is TGTGCCAGCAGTGAGGGAACAGGGCACACAGATACGCAGTATTTT. Encoded protein: CASSEGTGHTDTQYF. This chain uses TRBV6-1 with TRBJ2-3; maybe TRBD1 (6 bases). Germline V lookup: CDR1 MNHNS, CDR2 SASEGT. CDR3 size: 15 residues. V was trimmed by 3 bases and J by 2 bases, leaving 12 bases between them.

At least ten counts were recorded for this clonotype. This chain's CDR3 is CASSLWGGTGELFF. In nucleotides, the CDR3 is TGTGCCAGCAGTTTATGGGGGGGTACCGGGGAGCTGTTTTTT. The chain employs TRBV27 and TRBJ2-2, with 7 bases matching TRBD2. Looked up from germline, CDR1 is MNHEY and CDR2 is SMNVEV (reference sequence). The CDR3 is 14 residues long. V lost 1 base and J lost 5; bases outside the gene matches: 1.